These 20 T cell receptor beta chains were sequenced from one sample in a study of T cell responses to AZD1222 COVID-19 vaccine. Here immunoSEQ multiplex PCR was the method, and the copy in TCRdb shows in-frame clones only, minus some. This table holds about 150,000 clones, around nine tenths found once. Sequenced material: peripheral blood, taken 28 days after the second AZD1222 dose. These receptors all come from an adult who received the AZD1222 COVID-19 vaccine.

The rearrangement joins TRBV10-3 to TRBJ2-1; no firm D call. Germline V gene lookup returns CDR1 ENHRY and CDR2 SYGVKD. Trimming left V 2 bases short and J 10 bases short, with 12 bases between. The CDR3 sequence is 13 residues long. The CDR3 DNA reads as TGTGCCATCAGTGAGCTCGATATTGGGGAGCAGTTCTTC. Protein: CAISELDIGEQFF.

The chain carries TRBV19 and TRBJ1-1; possible D gene TRBD1, 5 bases. The CDR3 covers 15 residues. Trimming cost V 6 bases and J 3 bases, with 17 bases left between them. Germline V lookup: CDR1 LNHDA, CDR2 SQIVND (reference sequence). The CDR3 DNA is TGTGCCAGTAGGAGCTGGTCAGGGCCGGACACTGAAGCTTTCTTT. It is translated as CASRSWSGPDTEAFF.

In DNA form, the CDR3 reads TGTGCCAGTAGGCCCCGGGACAGATATGGCTACACCTTC. Translation: CASRPRDRYGYTF. The V call is TRBV19, the J call TRBJ1-2, with 7 nucleotides matching TRBD1. The CDR3 spans 13 residues. Germline loops: CDR1 LNHDA, CDR2 SQIVND (reference sequence). Losses at the gene ends were 6 bases for V and 5 bases for J; bases not matched to a gene: 6. Based on the CDR3 plus reference TRBV19 and TRBJ1-2, the full variable domain is DGGITQSPKYLFRKEGQNVTLSCEQNLNHDAMYWYRQDPGQGLRLIYYSQIVNDFQKGDIAEGYSVSREKKESFPLTVTSAQKNPTAFYLCASRPRDRYGYTFGSGTRLTVV.

This clone turned up a few times. The genes are TRBV5-4 and TRBJ1-2, with D unresolved. V was cut by 0 bases and J by 6 bases, with 6 bases left in between. This CDR3 spans 12 amino acids. Per the germline V gene, CDR1 is SGHNT and CDR2 is YYREEE (reference sequence). The CDR3 reads CASSLDGDGYTF. The CDR3 bases are TGTGCCAGCAGCTTGGATGGGGATGGCTACACCTTC.

The rearrangement joins TRBV5-6 to TRBJ2-3, with a tentative D call TRBD2 (6 bases). The CDR3 covers 15 residues. Trimming left V 0 bases short and J 3 bases short, with 11 bases between. Germline values: CDR1 SGHDT, CDR2 YYEEEE. CDR3 loop: CASSLGGLTTDTQYF. The CDR3 DNA reads TGTGCCAGCAGCTTGGGGGGACTTACTACAGATACGCAGTATTTT.

The chain uses TRBV4-1 and TRBJ2-1; D perhaps matches TRBD1 (6 bases). This CDR3 region has 17 residues. CDR1 and CDR2 from the germline V gene are MGHRA and YSYEKL. The germline V and J ends were trimmed by 1 base and 2 bases, with 15 bases remaining between them. The CDR3 bases are TGCGCCAGCAGCCAAGCCCAGGGGCCCCTAGCCTACAATGAGCAGTTCTTC. Amino acid sequence: CASSQAQGPLAYNEQFF.

This sequence joins TRBV10-3 and TRBJ2-5, with TRBD1 as a possible D gene (5 bases). This CDR3 comprises 13 residues. The germline V gene encodes CDR1 ENHRY and CDR2 SYGVKD. V was trimmed by 6 bases and J by 4 bases, leaving 12 bases between them. The CDR3 spells CAIRSQGTETQYF. The CDR3 DNA follows: TGTGCCATCAGAAGCCAGGGTACAGAGACCCAGTACTTC.

The rearrangement links TRBV6-2 or TRBV6-3 to TRBJ2-3; D ambiguous. Germline CDR1 MNHEY, CDR2 SVGEGT. V was shortened by 2 bases and J by 3 bases, with 15 bases between the two germline ends. CDR3 size: 16 residues. CDR3 protein: CASSYLRSLPTDTQYF. CDR3 DNA: TGTGCCAGCAGTTACCTCAGGAGCCTCCCGACAGATACGCAGTATTTT.

The CDR3 sequence is CASSQEAGTGGNEQFF. DNA for the CDR3: TGTGCCAGCAGCCAAGAGGCTGGGACAGGGGGTAATGAGCAGTTCTTC. The rearrangement links TRBV4-2 to TRBJ2-1, with TRBD1 identical over 11 bases. The CDR3 consists of 16 residues. V lost 0 bases, J lost 7 bases, and 5 bases stayed unmatched. Germline V CDR1 and CDR2: LGHNA, YNFKEQ.

The chain employs TRBV5-5 and TRBJ2-7, with D maybe TRBD2 (5 bases). CDR3 size: 14 residues. The germline V and J ends were trimmed by 0 bases and 5 bases, with 12 bases remaining between them. Germline V CDR1 and CDR2: SGHKS, YYEKEE (reference sequence). The CDR3 is CASSLGAGVDEQYF. For the CDR3, the DNA is TGTGCCAGCAGCTTGGGGGCCGGGGTGGACGAGCAGTACTTC.

The genes are TRBV4-1 and TRBJ1-1; D perhaps matches TRBD1 (5 bases). The ends were cut back, 0 bases at V and 4 bases at J, with 9 bases in the middle. The CDR3 has 14 residues. The germline gives CDR1 MGHRA, CDR2 YSYEKL. The CDR3 sequence: CASSQEGVGTEAFF. As DNA, the CDR3 is TGCGCCAGCAGCCAAGAGGGGGTAGGCACTGAAGCTTTCTTT.

The gene calls are TRBV29-1 and TRBJ2-7; tentatively, D is TRBD1 (5 bases). V was pared by 4 bases and J by 4 bases, with 8 bases between. This CDR3 has 11 amino acids. Germline V gene data show CDR1 as SQVTM and CDR2 as ANQGSEA. The CDR3 is CSVAQGYEQYF. For the CDR3, the DNA is TGCAGCGTTGCTCAGGGTTACGAGCAGTACTTC.

The rearrangement uses TRBV7-9 and TRBJ1-1, with a tentative D call TRBD1 (5 bases). Germline CDR1 reads SEHNR; CDR2 reads FQNEAQ (reference sequence). The CDR3 extends over 12 amino acids. V lost 5 bases, J lost 5 bases, and 9 bases lay in between. The CDR3, as DNA: TGTGCCAGCAGCCCCAGGGAGACTGAAGCTTTCTTT. Encoded protein: CASSPRETEAFF.

The J gene is TRBJ2-1, the V gene TRBV6-5, with D perhaps matching TRBD1 (6 bases). CDR3 length equals 15 residues. Germline V CDR1 and CDR2: MNHEY, SVGAGI. V lost 5 bases to trimming and J lost 2 bases, with 13 bases between them. CDR3 in amino acids: CASSLGQSPYNEQFF. DNA of the CDR3: TGTGCCAGCAGTCTTGGACAGAGCCCCTACAATGAGCAGTTCTTC.

The V call is TRBV19, the J call TRBJ2-3, with unresolved D. CDR1 is LNHDA, CDR2 SQIVND, per germline (reference sequence). This CDR3 contains 14 residues. Trimming took off 6 bases at V and 1 base at J, with 11 bases between the two ends. The CDR3 DNA reads TGTGCCAGTAGGGGGATTATGGGCACAGATACGCAGTATTTT. Translating it yields CASRGIMGTDTQYF.

The chain has TRBV10-1 and TRBJ1-2, with TRBD1 identical over 7 bases. The CDR3 is 13 residues long. Trimming cost V 6 bases and J 1 base; bases outside gene matches: 2. CDR1 WNHNN and CDR2 SYGVQD come from the germline V gene (reference sequence). Here the CDR3 reads CASSRDSNYGYTF. The CDR3 region has the DNA TGCGCCAGCAGCCGGGACAGTAACTATGGCTACACCTTC.

V is TRBV9 and J is TRBJ2-3; D might be TRBD2 (5 bases). CDR1 and CDR2 from the germline V gene are SGDLS and YYNGEE. The CDR3 sequence is 15 residues long. V was trimmed by 3 bases and J by 1 base, leaving 12 bases between them. CDR3 sequence reads: CASSAGVWGTDTQYF. CDR3 sequence (DNA): TGTGCCAGCAGCGCCGGGGTATGGGGCACAGATACGCAGTATTTT.

This clone showed up just a few times. This chain links TRBV6-4 with TRBJ2-1; D is unresolved. The CDR3 is 15 amino acids. Trimming cost V 2 bases and J 1 base, with 9 bases left between them. CDR1 and CDR2 from the germline V gene are MRHNA and SNTAGT. The CDR3 DNA sequence: TGTGCCAGCAGTGACGGCCAGCTTTCCTACAATGAGCAGTTCTTC. Encoded protein: CASSDGQLSYNEQFF.

This clone was counted only a few times. The chain couples TRBV3-1 (or the pseudogene TRBV3-2) to TRBJ2-2; the D is unclear. V was cut by 3 bases and J by 7 bases, with 3 bases left in between. Germline values: CDR1 LGHDT, CDR2 YNNKEL (reference sequence). This CDR3 comprises 11 residues. In nucleotides, the CDR3 is TGTGCCAGCAGCCATTACGGGGAGCTGTTTTTT. Its protein is CASSHYGELFF.

The chain links TRBV19 to TRBJ1-5; D ambiguous. V was shortened by 7 bases and J by 6 bases, with 10 bases between the two germline ends. Germline-derived CDR1 and CDR2 are LNHDA and SQIVND (reference sequence). CDR3 length: 12 residues. The CDR3 region is CASTRRSQPQHF. CDR3 in DNA: TGTGCCAGTACTCGCAGGTCTCAGCCCCAGCATTTT.